This entry lists 3 T cell receptor beta chains sequenced from one sample in a study of siplizumab effects on memory and regulatory T cells. The method was immunoSEQ multiplex PCR; TCRdb's version includes in-frame clones alone and lacks a portion of them. The sample records around 100,000 clones, about 91% being singletons. Sample: CD4+ T cells sorted from blood. Receptor source: a human donor in good health.

The sample holds one count of this clone. This sequence joins TRBV7-2 and TRBJ1-1; 7 bases map to TRBD1. The CDR3 runs to 15 residues. The junction had 11 bases not matched to a gene; V was cut back by 6 bases and J by 4 bases. The germline CDR1 and CDR2 sequences are SGHTA and FQGNSA. CDR3 in amino acids: CASRERGQIFTEAFF. The CDR3, as DNA: TGTGCCAGCAGAGAGCGGGGACAGATATTCACTGAAGCTTTCTTT.

V and J are TRBV25-1 and TRBJ1-2; D unclear. V lost 1 base and J lost 7, with 25 bases in between. The length of the CDR3 is 18 residues. Per the germline V gene, CDR1 is MGHDK and CDR2 is SYGVNS. CDR3 region: CASSESGQLWLHRGGYTF. The CDR3 region has the DNA TGTGCCAGCAGTGAATCAGGCCAACTATGGCTACACCGGGGTGGCTACACCTTC.

This sequence joins TRBV5-5 and TRBJ1-5; possible D gene TRBD1, 6 bases. CDR1 is SGHKS, CDR2 YYEKEE, per germline (reference sequence). V was trimmed by 5 bases and J by 0 bases, leaving 12 bases between them. The CDR3 is made up of 15 amino acids. CDR3 residues: CASRRDTYSNQPQHF. For the CDR3, the DNA is TGTGCCAGCAGGAGGGACACTTATAGCAATCAGCCCCAGCATTTT.